The clone carrying this T cell receptor (beta chain) has just a few counts. Antigen specificity is unknown. These data are taken from a study of T cell responses to AZD1222 COVID-19 vaccine. This CDR3 region has 18 residues. Findings of the study overall: Once two AZD1222 doses were given, Spike-specific TCR breadth and depth went up. In a largely white British group with more females than males, clonal diversity was possibly underestimated.

Generated by immunoSEQ multiplex PCR, the TCRdb table keeps only in-frame clones and is missing some. The table shows 150,000 to 190,000 clones, with roughly nine tenths occurring only once. The receptor was derived from an adult in good health. This sequence joins TRBV7-5 and TRBJ1-5; the table's D call TRBD1 went unverified against the DNA. TRBV7-5 is deemed a pseudogene. The specimen was peripheral blood, collected on day 0 of AZD1222 vaccination. CDR3 protein: CARSPHAGTGCSNQPQHF. The CDR3 DNA sequence: TGTGCCAGAAGCCCTCACGCCGGAACAGGGTGTAGTAATCAGCCCCAGCATTTT.